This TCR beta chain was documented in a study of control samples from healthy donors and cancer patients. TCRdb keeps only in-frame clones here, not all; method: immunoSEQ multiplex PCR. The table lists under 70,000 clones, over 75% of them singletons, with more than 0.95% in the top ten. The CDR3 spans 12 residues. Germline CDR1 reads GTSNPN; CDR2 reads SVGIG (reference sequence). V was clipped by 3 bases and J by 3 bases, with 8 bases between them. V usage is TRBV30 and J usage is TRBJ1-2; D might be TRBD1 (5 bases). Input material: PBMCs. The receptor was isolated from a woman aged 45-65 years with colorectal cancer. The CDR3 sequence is CAWSDRYYGYTF. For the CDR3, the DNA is TGTGCCTGGAGCGACAGATACTATGGCTACACCTTC.